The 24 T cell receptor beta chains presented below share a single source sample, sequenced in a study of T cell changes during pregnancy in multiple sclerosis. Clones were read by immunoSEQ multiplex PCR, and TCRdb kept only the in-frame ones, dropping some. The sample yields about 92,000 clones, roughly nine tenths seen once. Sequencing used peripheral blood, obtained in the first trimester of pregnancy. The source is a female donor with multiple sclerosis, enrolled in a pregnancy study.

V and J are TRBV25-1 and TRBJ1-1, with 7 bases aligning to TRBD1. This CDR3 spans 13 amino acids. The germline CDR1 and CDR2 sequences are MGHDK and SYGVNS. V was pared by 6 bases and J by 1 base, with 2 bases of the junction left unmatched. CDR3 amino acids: CASRRTGNTEAFF. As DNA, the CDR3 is TGTGCCAGCAGGAGGACAGGGAACACTGAAGCTTTCTTT.

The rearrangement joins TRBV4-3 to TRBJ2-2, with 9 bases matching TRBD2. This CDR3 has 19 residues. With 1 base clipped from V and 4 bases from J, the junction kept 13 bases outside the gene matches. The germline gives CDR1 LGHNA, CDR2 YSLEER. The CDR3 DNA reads TGCGCCAGCAGCCAAGGAGGGTCTAGCGGGATCGGCGGCACCGGGGAGCTGTTTTTT. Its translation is CASSQGGSSGIGGTGELFF.

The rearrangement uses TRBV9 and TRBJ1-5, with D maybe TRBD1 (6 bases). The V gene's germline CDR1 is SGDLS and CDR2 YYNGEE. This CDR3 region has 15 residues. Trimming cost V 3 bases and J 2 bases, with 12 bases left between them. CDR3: CASSAQGLGNQPQHF. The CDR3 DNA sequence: TGTGCCAGCAGCGCCCAGGGGTTGGGCAATCAGCCCCAGCATTTT.

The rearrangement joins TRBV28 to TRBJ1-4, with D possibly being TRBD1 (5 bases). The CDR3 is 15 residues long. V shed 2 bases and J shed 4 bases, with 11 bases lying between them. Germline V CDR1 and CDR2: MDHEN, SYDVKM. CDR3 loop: CASSLLQGVNEKLFF. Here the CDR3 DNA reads TGTGCCAGCAGTTTACTCCAGGGCGTTAATGAAAAACTGTTTTTT.

The CDR3 nucleotides are TGCAGCGTTGAACAATTCACAGATACGCAGTATTTT. Its translation: CSVEQFTDTQYF. The V call is TRBV29-1, the J call TRBJ2-3, with D unresolved. The CDR3 length is 12 residues. The V end was cut by 2 bases, the J end by 2 bases, with 5 bases between. The germline gives CDR1 SQVTM, CDR2 ANQGSEA.

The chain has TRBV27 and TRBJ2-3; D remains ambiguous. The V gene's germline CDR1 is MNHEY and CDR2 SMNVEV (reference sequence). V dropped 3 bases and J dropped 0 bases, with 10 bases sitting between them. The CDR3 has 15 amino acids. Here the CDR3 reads CASSFRGPSTDTQYF. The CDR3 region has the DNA TGTGCCAGCAGTTTCCGAGGCCCTAGCACAGATACGCAGTATTTT.

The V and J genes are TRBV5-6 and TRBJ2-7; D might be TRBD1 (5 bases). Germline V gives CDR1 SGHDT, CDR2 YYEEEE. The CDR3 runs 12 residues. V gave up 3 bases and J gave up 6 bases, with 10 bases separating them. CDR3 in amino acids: CASSSQGSEQYF. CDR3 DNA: TGTGCCAGCAGCTCCCAGGGCAGCGAGCAGTACTTC.

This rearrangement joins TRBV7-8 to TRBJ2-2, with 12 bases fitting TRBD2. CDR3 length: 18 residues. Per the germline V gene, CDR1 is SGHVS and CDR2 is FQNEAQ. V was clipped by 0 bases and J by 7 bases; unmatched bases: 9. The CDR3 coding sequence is TGTGCCAGCAGCTTAGCTGCCCTAGCGGGAGGGATACTCGGGGAGCTGTTTTTT. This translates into CASSLAALAGGILGELFF.

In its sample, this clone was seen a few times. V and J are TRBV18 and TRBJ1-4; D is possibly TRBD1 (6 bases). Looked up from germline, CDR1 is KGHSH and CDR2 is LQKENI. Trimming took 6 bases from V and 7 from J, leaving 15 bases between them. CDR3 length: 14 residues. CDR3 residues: CASSRGQGTEKLFF. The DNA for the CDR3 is TGTGCCAGCTCTCGGGGTCAGGGGACTGAAAAACTGTTTTTT.

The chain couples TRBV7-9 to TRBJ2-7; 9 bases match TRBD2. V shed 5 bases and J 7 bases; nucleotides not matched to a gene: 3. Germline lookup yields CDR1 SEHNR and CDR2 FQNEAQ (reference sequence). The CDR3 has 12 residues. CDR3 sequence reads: CASSPTSGEQYF. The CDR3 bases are TGTGCCAGCAGCCCAACTAGCGGGGAGCAGTACTTC.

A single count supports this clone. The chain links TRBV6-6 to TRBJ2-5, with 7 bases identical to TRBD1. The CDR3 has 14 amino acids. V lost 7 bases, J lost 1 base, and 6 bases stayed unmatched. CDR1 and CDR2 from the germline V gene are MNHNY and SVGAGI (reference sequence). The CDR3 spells CASKGRGFQETQYF. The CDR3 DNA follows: TGTGCCAGCAAGGGCAGGGGGTTCCAAGAGACCCAGTACTTC.

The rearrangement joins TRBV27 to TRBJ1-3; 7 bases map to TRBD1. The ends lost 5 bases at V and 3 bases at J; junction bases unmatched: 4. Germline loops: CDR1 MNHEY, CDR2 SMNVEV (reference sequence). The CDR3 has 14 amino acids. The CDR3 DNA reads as TGTGCCAGCAGTCCCTCAGGGGGTGGAAACACCATATATTTT. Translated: CASSPSGGGNTIYF.

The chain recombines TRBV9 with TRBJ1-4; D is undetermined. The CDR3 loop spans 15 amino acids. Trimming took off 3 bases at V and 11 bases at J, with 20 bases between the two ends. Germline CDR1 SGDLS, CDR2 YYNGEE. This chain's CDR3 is CASSGNSGPFEKLFF. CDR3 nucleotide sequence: TGTGCCAGCAGCGGCAACAGCGGACCTTTTGAGAAACTGTTTTTT.

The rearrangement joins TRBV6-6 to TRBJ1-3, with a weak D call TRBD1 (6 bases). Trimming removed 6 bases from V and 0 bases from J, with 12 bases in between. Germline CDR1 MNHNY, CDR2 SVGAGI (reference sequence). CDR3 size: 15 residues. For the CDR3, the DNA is TGTGCCAGCAGGGCAAGGGGGAACTCTGGAAACACCATATATTTT. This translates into CASRARGNSGNTIYF.

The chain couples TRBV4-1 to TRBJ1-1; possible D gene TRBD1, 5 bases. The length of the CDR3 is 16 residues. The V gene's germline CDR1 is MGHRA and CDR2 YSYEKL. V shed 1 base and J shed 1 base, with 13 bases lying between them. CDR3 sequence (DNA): TGCGCCAGCAGCCAAGGGCAAGGGGCAGGGAACACTGAAGCTTTCTTT. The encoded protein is CASSQGQGAGNTEAFF.

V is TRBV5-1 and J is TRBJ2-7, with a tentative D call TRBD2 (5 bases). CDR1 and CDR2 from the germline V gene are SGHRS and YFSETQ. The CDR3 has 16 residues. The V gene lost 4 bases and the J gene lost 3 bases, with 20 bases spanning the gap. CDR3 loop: CASSRPRGRLNYEQYF. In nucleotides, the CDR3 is TGCGCCAGCAGCCGCCCTCGGGGAAGACTAAACTACGAGCAGTACTTC.

The CDR3 loop is CASRRTGGKQETQYF. CDR3 DNA: TGTGCCAGCAGGCGGACAGGGGGAAAGCAAGAGACCCAGTACTTC. V and J are TRBV2 and TRBJ2-5, with 10 nucleotides matching TRBD1. From germline, CDR1 is SNHLY and CDR2 FYNNEI. CDR3 length: 15 amino acids. V gave up 6 bases and J gave up 2 bases; unmatched junction bases: 6.

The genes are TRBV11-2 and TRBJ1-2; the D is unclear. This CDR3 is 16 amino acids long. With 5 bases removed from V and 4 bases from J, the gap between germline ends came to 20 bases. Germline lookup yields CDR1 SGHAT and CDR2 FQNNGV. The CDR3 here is CASSPFISEGSYGYTF. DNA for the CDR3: TGTGCCAGCAGCCCCTTTATTTCGGAGGGAAGCTATGGCTACACCTTC.

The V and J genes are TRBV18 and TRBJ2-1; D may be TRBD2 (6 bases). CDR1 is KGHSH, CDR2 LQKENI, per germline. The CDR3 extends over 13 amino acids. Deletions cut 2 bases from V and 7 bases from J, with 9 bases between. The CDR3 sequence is CASSPTGGNEQFF. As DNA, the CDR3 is TGTGCCAGCTCACCAACCGGGGGAAATGAGCAGTTCTTC.

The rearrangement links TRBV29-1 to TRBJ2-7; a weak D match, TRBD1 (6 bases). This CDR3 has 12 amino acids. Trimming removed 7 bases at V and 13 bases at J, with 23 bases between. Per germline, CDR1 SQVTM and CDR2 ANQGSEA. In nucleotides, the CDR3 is TGCAGCGCCGTGACAGGTTTTTATGAGAAATACTTC. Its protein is CSAVTGFYEKYF.

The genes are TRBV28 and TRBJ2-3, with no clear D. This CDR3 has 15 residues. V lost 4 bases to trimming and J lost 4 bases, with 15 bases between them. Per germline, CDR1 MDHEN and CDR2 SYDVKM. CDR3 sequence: CASSSPLHGSDTQYF. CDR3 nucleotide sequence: TGTGCCAGCAGTTCACCCCTACACGGGTCAGATACGCAGTATTTT. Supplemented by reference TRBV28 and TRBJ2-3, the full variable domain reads DVKVTQSSRYLVKRTGEKVFLECVQDMDHENMFWYRQDPGLGLRLIYFSYDVKMKEKGDIPEGYSVSREKKERFSLILESASTNQTSMYLCASSSPLHGSDTQYFGPGTRLTVL.

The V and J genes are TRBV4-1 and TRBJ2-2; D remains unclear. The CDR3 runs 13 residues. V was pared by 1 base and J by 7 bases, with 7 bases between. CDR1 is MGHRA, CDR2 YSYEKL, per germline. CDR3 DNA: TGCGCCAGCAGCCAAGCGAATAGCGGGGAGCTGTTTTTT. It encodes CASSQANSGELFF.

The CDR3 reads CASSQGTSGSGADTQYF. As DNA, the CDR3 is TGTGCCAGCAGTCAAGGGACTAGCGGGAGTGGGGCAGATACGCAGTATTTT. J is TRBJ2-3 and V is TRBV6-1, with 14 bases identical to TRBD2. Germline V gene sequence: CDR1 MNHNS, CDR2 SASEGT. This CDR3 spans 17 amino acids. With 5 bases clipped from V and 4 bases from J, the junction kept 8 bases outside the gene matches.

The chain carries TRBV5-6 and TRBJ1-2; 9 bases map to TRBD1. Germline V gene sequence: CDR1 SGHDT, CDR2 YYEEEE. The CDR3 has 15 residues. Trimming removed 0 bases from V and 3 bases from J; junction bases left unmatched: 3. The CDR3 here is CASSLGTGVHYGYTF. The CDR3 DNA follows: TGTGCCAGCAGCTTGGGGACAGGGGTCCACTATGGCTACACCTTC. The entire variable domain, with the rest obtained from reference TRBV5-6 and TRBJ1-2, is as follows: DAGVTQSPTHLIKTRGQQVTLRCSPKSGHDTVSWYQQALGQGPQFIFQYYEEEERQRGNFPDRFSGHQFPNYSSELNVNALLLGDSALYLCASSLGTGVHYGYTFGSGTRLTVV.